Shown below are 29 T cell receptor beta chains from a single sample sequenced in a study of T cell responses to AZD1222 COVID-19 vaccine. Sequencing used immunoSEQ multiplex PCR; TCRdb keeps in-frame clones, though not all of them. The data show around 73,000 clones, 80% to 90% seen once. The sample consisted of peripheral blood, taken 28 days after the second AZD1222 dose. All receptors come from an adult who received the AZD1222 COVID-19 vaccine.

The V call is TRBV9, the J call TRBJ1-3, with no clear D. This CDR3 contains 16 residues. The germline V and J ends were trimmed by 3 bases and 2 bases, with 15 bases remaining between them. The germline gives CDR1 SGDLS, CDR2 YYNGEE. The CDR3, as DNA: TGTGCCAGCAGCGCCGACCCCCGCGGGCCTGGAAACACCATATATTTT. It specifies CASSADPRGPGNTIYF.

This chain joins TRBV6-1 and TRBJ2-4; 11 bases fit TRBD2. The CDR3 loop spans 20 amino acids. After removal of 0 bases from V and 0 bases from J, the junction contained 10 bases not matched to a gene. Germline V gene data show CDR1 as MNHNS and CDR2 as SASEGT. CDR3 sequence reads: CASSEAPRLAGGLAKNIQYF. CDR3 coding DNA: TGTGCCAGCAGTGAAGCACCCCGGCTAGCGGGAGGACTAGCCAAAAACATTCAGTACTTC.

V usage is TRBV3-1 (or the pseudogene TRBV3-2) and J usage is TRBJ1-2; D ambiguous. The CDR3 is 15 amino acids. V was pared by 0 bases and J by 4 bases, with 12 bases between. Germline values: CDR1 LGHDT, CDR2 YNNKEL (reference sequence). In nucleotides, the CDR3 is TGTGCCAGCAGCCAAGATAGTGCAGGCTTCTATGGCTACACCTTC. Its protein is CASSQDSAGFYGYTF.

CDR3 region: CASSRTGGEGETQYF. Here the CDR3 DNA reads TGCGCCAGCAGCCGGACAGGGGGCGAGGGGGAGACCCAGTACTTC. The V gene is TRBV4-3, the J gene TRBJ2-5, with 11 positions matching TRBD1. This CDR3 contains 15 residues. Germline lookup yields CDR1 LGHNA and CDR2 YSLEER. V was clipped by 4 bases and J by 5 bases; unmatched bases: 6.

V usage is TRBV6-5 and J usage is TRBJ2-5; 7 nucleotides line up with TRBD1. V lost 10 bases, J lost 3 bases, and 5 bases stayed unmatched. Germline V gene data show CDR1 as MNHEY and CDR2 as SVGAGI. The CDR3 spans 12 residues. The CDR3 sequence: CATEGQKETQYF. The DNA for the CDR3 is TGTGCCACCGAGGGACAGAAAGAGACCCAGTACTTC.

The genes are TRBV18 and TRBJ2-3; D ambiguous. The CDR3 runs to 13 residues. Germline V CDR1 and CDR2: KGHSH, LQKENI. CDR3 region: CAVGSRSTDTQYF. Here the CDR3 DNA reads TGTGCAGTCGGCAGCCGATCCACAGATACGCAGTATTTT.

The chain links TRBV10-2 to TRBJ1-2; the D is unclear. V lost 7 bases and J 4 bases, leaving 7 bases between the germline ends. The CDR3 totals 11 residues. Germline assignment: CDR1 WSHSY and CDR2 SAAADI. The CDR3 DNA sequence: TGCGCCAGCAACACCGGCTATGGCTACACCTTC. It specifies CASNTGYGYTF.

The chain couples TRBV12-3 or TRBV12-4 to TRBJ2-1; 8 positions agree with TRBD2. After removal of 6 bases from V and 9 bases from J, the junction contained 7 bases not matched to a gene. This CDR3 contains 13 residues. The CDR3 region is CASRGLGGSEQFF. CDR3 sequence (DNA): TGTGCCAGCAGGGGACTAGGAGGAAGTGAGCAGTTCTTC.

The gene calls are TRBV6-5 and TRBJ2-3; a weak D match, TRBD1 (5 bases). The CDR3 has 14 amino acids. V dropped 10 bases and J dropped 4 bases, with 18 bases sitting between them. Germline V gene lookup returns CDR1 MNHEY and CDR2 SVGAGI. The CDR3 protein is CATADNPPPDTQYF. In DNA, the CDR3 is TGTGCCACCGCGGACAACCCGCCCCCAGATACGCAGTATTTT.

The rearrangement links TRBV6-5 to TRBJ1-6, with unresolved D. Trimming removed 3 bases at V and 3 bases at J, with 12 bases between. CDR1 and CDR2 from the germline V gene are MNHEY and SVGAGI. The CDR3 is 16 amino acids. CDR3 nucleotide sequence: TGTGCCAGCAGTTATGGGCAGCGACACTATAATTCACCCCTCCACTTT. Translating it yields CASSYGQRHYNSPLHF.

The rearrangement links TRBV4-1 to TRBJ1-5, with D uncertain. The germline V gene encodes CDR1 MGHRA and CDR2 YSYEKL. This CDR3 contains 15 residues. Between the trimmed V and J ends, which lost 1 base and 0 bases, there was a span of 7 bases. DNA for the CDR3: TGCGCCAGCAGCCAAGCGTCTGCTAGCAATCAGCCCCAGCATTTT. It specifies CASSQASASNQPQHF.

V usage is TRBV3-1 (or the pseudogene TRBV3-2) and J usage is TRBJ1-1; D remains unclear. Germline values: CDR1 LGHDT, CDR2 YNNKEL (reference sequence). This CDR3 is built from 14 residues. Trimming stripped 1 base from V and 1 base from J, with 7 bases between. DNA for the CDR3: TGTGCCAGCAGCCAAGGCCCAGGGAACACTGAAGCTTTCTTT. It encodes CASSQGPGNTEAFF.

The chain's CDR3 is CATSAPGFGELFF. The CDR3, as DNA: TGTGCCACCAGTGCCCCAGGGTTTGGGGAGCTGTTTTTT. The V gene is TRBV24-1, the J gene TRBJ2-2, with a possible D match to TRBD1 (5 bases). Germline CDR1 reads KGHDR; CDR2 reads SFDVKD. The CDR3 sequence is 13 residues long. V dropped 5 bases and J dropped 8 bases, with 11 bases sitting between them.

This sequence joins TRBV6-6 and TRBJ1-4; no reliable D call. The V end lost 0 bases, the J end lost 5 bases, and 7 bases lay between the germline ends. Germline loops: CDR1 MNHNY, CDR2 SVGAGI (reference sequence). This CDR3 contains 14 residues. The CDR3 DNA reads as TGTGCCAGCAGTTACTCGGGGAGGAATGAAAAACTGTTTTTT. Translating gives CASSYSGRNEKLFF.

The rearrangement uses TRBV5-8 and TRBJ2-3, with D perhaps TRBD1 (5 bases). The CDR3 spans 13 residues. Per the germline V gene, CDR1 is SGHTS and CDR2 is YDEGEE. V lost 4 bases, J lost 5 bases, and 11 bases lay in between. The CDR3 is CASSHAGKDTQYF. The DNA of the CDR3 is TGTGCCAGCAGCCATGCAGGGAAAGATACGCAGTATTTT.

The chain has TRBV5-4 and TRBJ2-7, with D unresolved. V dropped 3 bases and J dropped 7 bases, with 17 bases sitting between them. Germline lookup yields CDR1 SGHNT and CDR2 YYREEE (reference sequence). The CDR3 spans 14 residues. The CDR3 DNA is TGTGCCAGCAGCTCCTATGCCAGCCGGTTTGAGCAGTACGTC. It yields the protein CASSSYASRFEQYV.

Sample share makes this clone medium-sized. The chain has TRBV6-6 and TRBJ2-1, with 9 nucleotides matching TRBD1. With 0 bases clipped from V and 7 bases from J, the junction kept 4 bases outside the gene matches. The CDR3 loop spans 15 amino acids. Germline V CDR1 and CDR2: MNHNY, SVGAGI (reference sequence). The CDR3 bases are TGTGCCAGCAGTTACTCGGAGACAGGGGGAAATGAGCAGTTCTTC. Protein product: CASSYSETGGNEQFF.

CDR3 protein: CASSQDLPASGNTIYF. CDR3 nucleotides: TGCGCCAGCAGCCAAGATCTGCCAGCCTCTGGAAACACCATATATTTT. This chain connects TRBV4-3 to TRBJ1-3; no clear D gene. The ends were cut back, 0 bases at V and 0 bases at J, with 9 bases in the middle. This CDR3 region has 16 residues. Germline V gene data show CDR1 as LGHNA and CDR2 as YSLEER.

The chain carries TRBV6-2 or TRBV6-3 and TRBJ2-5, with D possibly TRBD1 on 6 matching bases. The V end lost 5 bases, the J end lost 3 bases, and 19 bases lay between the germline ends. The CDR3 sequence is 16 residues long. The germline gives CDR1 MNHEY, CDR2 SVGEGT. CDR3 DNA: TGTGCCAGCAGTCACCGACGACAGGCCGGGGAAGAGACCCAGTACTTC. This codes for CASSHRRQAGEETQYF.

The V and J genes are TRBV4-2 and TRBJ2-3; 7 bases are a match to TRBD2. Germline trimming cut 1 base from V and 0 bases from J; bases unmatched to any gene: 10. Germline V gives CDR1 LGHNA, CDR2 YNFKEQ. This CDR3 is built from 18 residues. The CDR3 loop reads CASSQVGPAGLSTDTQYF. As DNA, the CDR3 is TGTGCCAGCAGCCAAGTAGGGCCAGCGGGGCTTAGCACAGATACGCAGTATTTT.

The V gene is TRBV5-1, the J gene TRBJ2-7; 8 positions match TRBD1. The junction had 4 bases not matched to a gene; V was cut back by 0 bases and J by 5 bases. From germline, CDR1 is SGHRS and CDR2 YFSETQ. The CDR3 spans 14 residues. CDR3 sequence: CASSLAGQAHEQYF. The CDR3 coding sequence is TGCGCCAGCAGCTTGGCGGGACAGGCCCACGAGCAGTACTTC.

The genes are TRBV6-2 or TRBV6-3 and TRBJ2-1, with TRBD1 as a possible D gene (5 bases). The CDR3 has 13 residues. Between the trimmed V and J ends, which lost 4 bases and 6 bases, there was a span of 10 bases. Germline CDR1 MNHEY, CDR2 SVGEGT. In DNA, the CDR3 is TGTGCCAGCAGTTCTGACAGAATCAATGAGCAGTTCTTC. Its translation is CASSSDRINEQFF.

The chain couples TRBV7-8 to TRBJ1-6; no firm D call. The V and J ends lost 1 base and 4 bases respectively, with 8 bases between them. The CDR3 loop spans 15 amino acids. Germline V gene data show CDR1 as SGHVS and CDR2 as FQNEAQ. CDR3 sequence (DNA): TGTGCCAGCAGCTTAGTTGGGCAGTATAATTCACCCCTCCACTTT. This sequence encodes CASSLVGQYNSPLHF.

This chain links TRBV4-2 with TRBJ2-7; a possible D gene is TRBD2 (6 bases). The CDR3 has 15 residues. Germline V gene data show CDR1 as LGHNA and CDR2 as YNFKEQ. V lost 1 base and J lost 2, with 12 bases in between. CDR3 residues: CASSQVSSATYEQYF. CDR3 in DNA: TGTGCCAGCAGCCAAGTGTCTAGCGCAACCTACGAGCAGTACTTC.

This rearrangement joins TRBV7-3 to TRBJ2-1, with TRBD1 matching over 9 bases. Germline CDR1 reads SGHTA; CDR2 reads FQGTGA. There are 17 residues in the CDR3. Germline trimming cut 1 base from V and 6 bases from J; bases unmatched to any gene: 10. The CDR3 bases are TGTGCCAGCAGCTTAAGACCTCCCGGACAGGGGCTCAATGAGCAGTTCTTC. It codes for CASSLRPPGQGLNEQFF.

CDR3 loop: CASSEARGLAGKELFF. CDR3 bases: TGTGCCAGCAGTGAAGCGCGGGGACTAGCGGGAAAGGAGCTGTTTTTT. This chain connects TRBV6-1 to TRBJ2-2; TRBD2 matches 13 bases. Unmatched junction bases numbered 5, after V lost 0 bases and J lost 10 bases. CDR3 length equals 16 residues. Germline V gives CDR1 MNHNS, CDR2 SASEGT.

Points on this clone: The sample holds other DNA sequences that translate to the same CDR3. The rearrangement joins TRBV15 to TRBJ1-5; perhaps TRBD1 as D (5 bases). From germline, CDR1 is LNHNV and CDR2 YYDKDF (reference sequence). V lost 3 bases and J 1 base, leaving 7 bases between the germline ends. CDR3 length: 14 amino acids. This CDR3 reads CATSRGQSNQPQHF. CDR3 DNA sequence: TGTGCCACCAGCAGGGGGCAGAGCAATCAGCCCCAGCATTTT.

This clone was found once. The V call is TRBV7-3, the J call TRBJ1-1; a possible D gene is TRBD1 (6 bases). The germline V gene encodes CDR1 SGHTA and CDR2 FQGTGA. This CDR3 region has 14 residues. V lost 5 bases and J 8 bases, leaving 18 bases between the germline ends. The DNA of the CDR3 is TGTGCCAGCAGCCTCCGGGGGGCCCTCGGGGAAGCTTTCTTT. Translated: CASSLRGALGEAFF.

The chain uses TRBV5-1 and TRBJ2-2; 12 nucleotides match TRBD2. Trimming took 3 bases from V and 0 from J; bases not matched to a gene: 9. The CDR3 has 19 amino acids. Germline V gives CDR1 SGHRS, CDR2 YFSETQ. CDR3 DNA sequence: TGCGCCAGCAGCTCCGGACTAGCGGGAATACACGCGAACACCGGGGAGCTGTTTTTT. Amino acid sequence: CASSSGLAGIHANTGELFF.